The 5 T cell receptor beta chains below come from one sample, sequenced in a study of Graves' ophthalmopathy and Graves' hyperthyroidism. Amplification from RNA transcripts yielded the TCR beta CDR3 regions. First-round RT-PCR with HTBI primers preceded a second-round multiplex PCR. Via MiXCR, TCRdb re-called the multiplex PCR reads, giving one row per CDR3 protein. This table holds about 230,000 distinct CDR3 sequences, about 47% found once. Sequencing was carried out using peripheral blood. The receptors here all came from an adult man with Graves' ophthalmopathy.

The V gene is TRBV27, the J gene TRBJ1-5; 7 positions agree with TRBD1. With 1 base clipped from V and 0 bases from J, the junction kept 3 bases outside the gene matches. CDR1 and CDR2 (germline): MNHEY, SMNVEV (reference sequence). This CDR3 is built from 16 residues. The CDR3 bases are TGTGCCAGCAGTTTATGGGGACAGACTAGCAATCAGCCCCAGCATTTT. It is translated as CASSLWGQTSNQPQHF.

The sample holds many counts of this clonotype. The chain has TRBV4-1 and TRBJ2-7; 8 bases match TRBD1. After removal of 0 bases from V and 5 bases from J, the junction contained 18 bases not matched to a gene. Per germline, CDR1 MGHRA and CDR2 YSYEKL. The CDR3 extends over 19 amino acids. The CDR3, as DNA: TGCGCCAGCAGCCAAGAGCAGATGACAGGGGCAGGGCCGAGGGACGAGCAGTACTTC. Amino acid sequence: CASSQEQMTGAGPRDEQYF.

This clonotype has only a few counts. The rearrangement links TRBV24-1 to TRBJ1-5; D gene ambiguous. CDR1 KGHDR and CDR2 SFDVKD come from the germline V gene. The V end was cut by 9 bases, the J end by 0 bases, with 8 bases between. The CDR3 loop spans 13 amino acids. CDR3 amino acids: CATQANSNQPQHF. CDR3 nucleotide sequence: TGTGCCACCCAGGCGAATAGCAATCAGCCCCAGCATTTT.

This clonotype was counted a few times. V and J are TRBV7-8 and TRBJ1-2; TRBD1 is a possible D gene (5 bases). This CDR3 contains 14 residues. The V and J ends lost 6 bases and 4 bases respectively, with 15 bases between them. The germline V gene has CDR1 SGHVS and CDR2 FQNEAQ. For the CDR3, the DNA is TGTGCCAGCAGTGATGTAGGGGTTGGCTATGGCTACACCTTC. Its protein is CASSDVGVGYGYTF.

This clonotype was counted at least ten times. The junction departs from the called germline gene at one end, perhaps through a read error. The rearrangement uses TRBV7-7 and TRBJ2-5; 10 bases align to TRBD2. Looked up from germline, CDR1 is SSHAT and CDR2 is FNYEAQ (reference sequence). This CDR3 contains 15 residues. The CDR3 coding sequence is TGTGCTAGCAGCTTAGCGGGAGGCATGGGAGAGACCCAGTACTTC. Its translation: CASSLAGGMGETQYF. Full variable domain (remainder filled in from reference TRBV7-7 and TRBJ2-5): GAGVSQSPRYKVTKRGQDVTLRCDPISSHATLYWYQQALGQGPEFLTYFNYEAQPDKSGLPSDRFSAERPEGSISTLTIQRTEQRDSAMYRCASSLAGGMGETQYFGPGTRLLVL.